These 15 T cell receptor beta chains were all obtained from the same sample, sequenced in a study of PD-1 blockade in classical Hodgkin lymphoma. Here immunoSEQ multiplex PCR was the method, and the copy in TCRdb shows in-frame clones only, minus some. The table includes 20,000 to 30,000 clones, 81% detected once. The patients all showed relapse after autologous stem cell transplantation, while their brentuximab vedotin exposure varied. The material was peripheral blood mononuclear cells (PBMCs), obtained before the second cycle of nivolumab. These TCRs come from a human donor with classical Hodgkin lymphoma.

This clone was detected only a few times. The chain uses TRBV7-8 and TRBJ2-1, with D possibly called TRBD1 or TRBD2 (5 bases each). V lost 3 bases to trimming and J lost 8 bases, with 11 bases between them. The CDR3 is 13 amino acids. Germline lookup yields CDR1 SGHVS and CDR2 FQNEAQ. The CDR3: CASSLGPADEQFF. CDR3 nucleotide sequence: TGTGCCAGCAGCTTGGGACCAGCGGATGAGCAGTTCTTC.

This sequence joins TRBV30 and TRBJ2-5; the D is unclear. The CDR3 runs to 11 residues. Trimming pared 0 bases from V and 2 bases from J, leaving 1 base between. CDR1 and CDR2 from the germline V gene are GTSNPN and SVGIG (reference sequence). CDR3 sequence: CAWSVQETQYF. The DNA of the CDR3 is TGTGCCTGGAGTGTACAAGAGACCCAGTACTTC.

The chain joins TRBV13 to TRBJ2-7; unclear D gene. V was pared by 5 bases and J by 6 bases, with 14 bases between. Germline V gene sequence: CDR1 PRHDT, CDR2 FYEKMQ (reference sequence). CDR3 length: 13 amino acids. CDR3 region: CASSRTQVGEQYF. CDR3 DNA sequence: TGTGCCAGCAGCCGTACTCAGGTGGGCGAGCAGTACTTC.

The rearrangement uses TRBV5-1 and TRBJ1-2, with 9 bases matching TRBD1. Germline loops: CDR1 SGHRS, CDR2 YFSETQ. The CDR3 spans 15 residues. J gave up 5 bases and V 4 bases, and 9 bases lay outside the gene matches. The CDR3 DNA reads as TGCGCCAGCAGCCCCTCCGGGACAGGGTTGTATGGCTACACCTTC. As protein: CASSPSGTGLYGYTF.

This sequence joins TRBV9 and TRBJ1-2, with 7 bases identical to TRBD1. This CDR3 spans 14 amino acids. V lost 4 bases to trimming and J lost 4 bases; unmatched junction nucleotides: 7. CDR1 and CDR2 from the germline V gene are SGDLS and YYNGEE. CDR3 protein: CASSRSGQVYGYTF. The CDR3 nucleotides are TGTGCCAGCAGCCGCAGCGGACAGGTCTATGGCTACACCTTC.

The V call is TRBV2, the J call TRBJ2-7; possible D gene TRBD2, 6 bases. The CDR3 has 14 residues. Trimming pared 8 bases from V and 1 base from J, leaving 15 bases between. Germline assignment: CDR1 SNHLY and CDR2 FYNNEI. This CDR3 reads CASQGTWGSYEQYF. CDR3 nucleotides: TGTGCCAGCCAAGGGACTTGGGGATCCTACGAGCAGTACTTC. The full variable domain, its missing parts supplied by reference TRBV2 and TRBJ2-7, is EPEVTQTPSHQVTQMGQEVILRCVPISNHLYFYWYRQILGQKVEFLVSFYNNEISEKSEIFDDQFSVERPDGSNFTLKIRSTKLEDSAMYFCASQGTWGSYEQYFGPGTRLTVT.

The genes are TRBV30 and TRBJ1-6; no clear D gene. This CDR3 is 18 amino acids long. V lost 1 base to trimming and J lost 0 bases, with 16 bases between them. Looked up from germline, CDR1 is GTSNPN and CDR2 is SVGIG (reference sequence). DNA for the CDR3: TGTGCCTGGAGTGAAGGGTTAATGGTTGGCTCCTATAATTCACCCCTCCACTTT. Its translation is CAWSEGLMVGSYNSPLHF.

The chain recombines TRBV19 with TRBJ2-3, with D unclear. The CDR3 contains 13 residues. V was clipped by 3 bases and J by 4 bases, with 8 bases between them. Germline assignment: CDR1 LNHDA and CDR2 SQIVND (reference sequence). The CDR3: CASSMGFADTQYF. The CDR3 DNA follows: TGTGCCAGTAGTATGGGGTTTGCAGATACGCAGTATTTT.

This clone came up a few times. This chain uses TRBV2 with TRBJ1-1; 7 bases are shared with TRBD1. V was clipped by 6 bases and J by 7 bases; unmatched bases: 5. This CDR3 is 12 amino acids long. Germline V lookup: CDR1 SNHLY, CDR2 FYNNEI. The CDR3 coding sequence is TGTGCCAGCAGGGATGGACAGGTTGAAGCTTTCTTT. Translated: CASRDGQVEAFF.

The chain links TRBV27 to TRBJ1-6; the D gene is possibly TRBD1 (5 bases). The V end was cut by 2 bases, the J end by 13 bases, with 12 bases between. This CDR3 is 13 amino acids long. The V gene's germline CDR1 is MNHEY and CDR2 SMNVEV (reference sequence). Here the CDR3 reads CASSLGAARPLHF. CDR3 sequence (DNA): TGTGCCAGCAGTTTAGGGGCGGCGAGGCCCCTCCACTTT.

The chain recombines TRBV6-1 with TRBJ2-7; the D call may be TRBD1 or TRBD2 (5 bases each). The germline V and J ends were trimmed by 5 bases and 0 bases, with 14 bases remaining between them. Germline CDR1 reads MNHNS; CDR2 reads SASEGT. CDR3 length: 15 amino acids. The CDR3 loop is CASSPRAGSSYEQYF. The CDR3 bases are TGTGCCAGCAGTCCCCGGGCAGGGAGCTCCTACGAGCAGTACTTC.

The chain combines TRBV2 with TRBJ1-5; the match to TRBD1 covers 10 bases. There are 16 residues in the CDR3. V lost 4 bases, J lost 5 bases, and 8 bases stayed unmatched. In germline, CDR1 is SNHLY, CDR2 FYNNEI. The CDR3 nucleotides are TGTGCCAGCAGTGCCCTCGGGACAGGGGATTATCAGCCCCAGCATTTT. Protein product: CASSALGTGDYQPQHF.

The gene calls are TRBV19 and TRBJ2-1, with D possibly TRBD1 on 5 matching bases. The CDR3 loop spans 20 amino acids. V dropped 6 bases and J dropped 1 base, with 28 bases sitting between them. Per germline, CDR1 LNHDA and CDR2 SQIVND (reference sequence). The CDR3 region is CASRPTSGFWGSGSYNEQFF. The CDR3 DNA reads TGTGCCAGTAGGCCGACCTCAGGGTTTTGGGGCTCTGGTTCCTACAATGAGCAGTTCTTC.

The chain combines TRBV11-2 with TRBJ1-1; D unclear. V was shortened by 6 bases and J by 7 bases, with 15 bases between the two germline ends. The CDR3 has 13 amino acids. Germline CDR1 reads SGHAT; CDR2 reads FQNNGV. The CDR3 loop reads CASSPNEGNEAFF. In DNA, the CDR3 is TGTGCCAGCAGTCCTAATGAGGGAAATGAAGCTTTCTTT.

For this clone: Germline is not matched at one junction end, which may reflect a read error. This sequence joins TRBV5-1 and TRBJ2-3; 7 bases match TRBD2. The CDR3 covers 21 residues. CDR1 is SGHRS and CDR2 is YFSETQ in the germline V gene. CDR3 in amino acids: CASSLGPVGSGSLSSTDAQYF. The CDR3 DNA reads TGCGCCAGCAGCTTGGGCCCGGTTGGTAGCGGGTCGTTATCTAGCACAGATGCGCAGTATTTT.